A single sample is the source of the 2 T cell receptor beta chains below, sequenced in a study of PD-1 blockade in classical Hodgkin lymphoma. Time point defined: newly diagnosed, previously untreated cHL patient sample. Magnetic negative selection purified CD4+ T cells from thawed PBMCs. Method: immunoSEQ multiplex PCR; TCRdb's copy keeps in-frame clones and lacks some. The table has about 30,000 clones, less than 90% seen once; the top ten hold roughly 1.2%. The specimen was CD4+ T cells from blood. Source of these receptors: a human donor with classical Hodgkin lymphoma.

The rearrangement joins TRBV6-1 to TRBJ1-3; D unclear. The germline V gene has CDR1 MNHNS and CDR2 SASEGT. The CDR3 consists of 15 residues. V was shortened by 2 bases and J by 5 bases, with 13 bases between the two germline ends. CDR3 in DNA: TGTGCCAGCAGTGAATCGGTATTCAGTAGAAACACCATATATTTT. Encoded protein: CASSESVFSRNTIYF.

This chain links TRBV11-2 with TRBJ1-2; a possible D gene is TRBD1 (5 bases). V was trimmed by 8 bases and J by 4 bases, leaving 17 bases between them. This CDR3 comprises 14 residues. Germline CDR1 is SGHAT and CDR2 is FQNNGV. CDR3 in DNA: TGTGCCAGCCGGACTTTTATTGGGACCTATGGCTACACCTTC. It translates to CASRTFIGTYGYTF.